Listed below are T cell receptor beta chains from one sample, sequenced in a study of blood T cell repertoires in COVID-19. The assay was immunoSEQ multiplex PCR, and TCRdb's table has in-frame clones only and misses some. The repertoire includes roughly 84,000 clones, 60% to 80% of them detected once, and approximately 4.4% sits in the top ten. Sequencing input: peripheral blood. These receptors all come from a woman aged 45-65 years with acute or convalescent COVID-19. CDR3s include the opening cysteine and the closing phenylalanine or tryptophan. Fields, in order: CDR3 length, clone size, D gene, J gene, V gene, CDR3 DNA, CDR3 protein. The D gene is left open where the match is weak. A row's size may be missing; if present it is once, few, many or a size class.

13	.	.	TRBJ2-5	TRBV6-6	TGTGCCAGCAGTAACCGACAAACCGAGACCCAGTACTTC	CASSNRQTETQYF
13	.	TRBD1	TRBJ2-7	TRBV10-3	TGTGCCATCAGCTGGGACAGGGCCTACGAGCAGTACTTC	CAISWDRAYEQYF
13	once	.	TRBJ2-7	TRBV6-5	TGTGCCAGCAGTTACAGGCGGGCCTACGAGCAGTACTTC	CASSYRRAYEQYF
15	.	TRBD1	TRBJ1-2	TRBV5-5	TGTGCCAGCAGCCTCACAGGGGCTACAGGCTATGGCTACACCTTC	CASSLTGATGYGYTF
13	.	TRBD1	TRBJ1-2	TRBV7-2	TGTGCCAGCAGCAGGGACAGTAACTATGGCTACACCTTC	CASSRDSNYGYTF
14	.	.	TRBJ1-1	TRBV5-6	TGTGCCAGCAGCCCTTATGCGCTCCGGTCTGAAGCTTTCTTT	CASSPYALRSEAFF
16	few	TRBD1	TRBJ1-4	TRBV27	TGTGCCAGCAGTCCCAAGGGGGCATTCACTAATGAAAAACTGTTTTTT	CASSPKGAFTNEKLFF
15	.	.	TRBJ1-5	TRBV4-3	TGCGCCAGCAGCCAAGATCGACAGGCCTATCAGCCCCAGCATTTT	CASSQDRQAYQPQHF
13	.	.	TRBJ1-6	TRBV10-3	TGTGCCATCAGGGGACAATTGGATTCACCCCTCCACTTT	CAIRGQLDSPLHF
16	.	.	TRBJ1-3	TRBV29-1	TGCAGCGCCCTGTTGCAGGGGAGTGCCTCTGGAAACACCATATATTTT	CSALLQGSASGNTIYF
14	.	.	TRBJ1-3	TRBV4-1	TGCGCCAGCAGCCAAGATGATCGAGGAGGGACCATATATTTT	CASSQDDRGGTIYF
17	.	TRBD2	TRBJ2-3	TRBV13	TGTGCCAGCAGCCATCTAGCGGGGGGGCGGGGCACAGATACGCAGTATTTT	CASSHLAGGRGTDTQYF
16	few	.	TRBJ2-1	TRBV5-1	TGCGCCAGCAGCTTGGTAGGAGGGGAGCCTTACAATGAGCAGTTCTTC	CASSLVGGEPYNEQFF
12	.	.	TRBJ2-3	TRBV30	TGTGCCTCCAGGGGAGGCACAGATACGCAGTATTTT	CASRGGTDTQYF
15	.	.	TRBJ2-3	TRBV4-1	TGCGCCAGCAGCCAAGACACTACTAGGTTAGATACGCAGTATTTT	CASSQDTTRLDTQYF
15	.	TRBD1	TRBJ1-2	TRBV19	TGTGCCAGTAGTCCTTGGACAGGGGGCGAAGATGGCTACACCTTC	CASSPWTGGEDGYTF
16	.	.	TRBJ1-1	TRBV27	TGTGCCAGCAGTCCTAAGACGGGGGGGGCGGAAACTGAAGCTTTCTTT	CASSPKTGGAETEAFF
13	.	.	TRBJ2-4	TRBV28	TGTGCCAGCAGTTTGGGGCAGATAAACATTCAGTACTTC	CASSLGQINIQYF
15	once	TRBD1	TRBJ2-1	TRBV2	TGTGCCAGCAAATCAGACAGGGCCCACTACAATGAGCAGTTCTTC	CASKSDRAHYNEQFF
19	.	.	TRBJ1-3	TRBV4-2	TGTGCCAGCAGCCAAGTGGGGGCTTTATGGGGCAACTCTGGAAACACCATATATTTT	CASSQVGALWGNSGNTIYF
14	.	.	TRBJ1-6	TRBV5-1	TGCGCCAGCAGGAGGGCGGACGTAAATTCACCCCTCCACTTT	CASRRADVNSPLHF
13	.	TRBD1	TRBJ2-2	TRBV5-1	TGCGCCAGCAGCTTCGACAGGGCCGGGGAGCTGTTTTTT	CASSFDRAGELFF
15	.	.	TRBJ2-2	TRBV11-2	TGTGCCAGCAGCCCACTAATGGGGGCCACCGGGGAGCTGTTTTTT	CASSPLMGATGELFF
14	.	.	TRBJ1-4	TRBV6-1	TGTGCCAGCAGTGAAGGTCAGGGATGGGAAAAACTGTTTTTT	CASSEGQGWEKLFF
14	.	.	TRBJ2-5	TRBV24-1	TGTGCCACCAGTGATTTGCGGGGGACCGGGACCCAGTACTTC	CATSDLRGTGTQYF
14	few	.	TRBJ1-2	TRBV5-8	TGTGCCAGCAGCTTGGGGGAGACCCTATATGGCTACACCTTC	CASSLGETLYGYTF
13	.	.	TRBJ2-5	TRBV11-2	TGTGCCAGCAGCTTAGAGGCTCAGGGGGGCCAGTACTTC	CASSLEAQGGQYF
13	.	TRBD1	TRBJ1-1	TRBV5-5	TGTGCCAGCTCGAGACAGGGTAACACTGAAGCTTTCTTT	CASSRQGNTEAFF
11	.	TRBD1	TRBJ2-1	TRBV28	TGTGCCACTACAGGGGGCAATGAGCAGTTCTTC	CATTGGNEQFF
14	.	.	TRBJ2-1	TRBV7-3	TGTGCCAGCAGCCCATCGCCAGGGACAACTGAGCAGTTCTTC	CASSPSPGTTEQFF
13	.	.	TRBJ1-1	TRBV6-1	TGTGCCAGCAGTGAAGCAGGGAGGGCTAAAGCTTTCTTT	CASSEAGRAKAFF
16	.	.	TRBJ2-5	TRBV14	TGTGCCAGCAGCCAAGCGGGGGGCTTGAGGCAAGAGACCCAGTACTTC	CASSQAGGLRQETQYF
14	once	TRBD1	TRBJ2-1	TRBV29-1	TGCAGCGCCCCCGGACAGGGGATGAACAATGAGCAGTTCTTC	CSAPGQGMNNEQFF
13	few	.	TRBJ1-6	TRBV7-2	TGTGCCAGCAGGGAACAGGGCTCGTCACCCCTCCACTTT	CASREQGSSPLHF
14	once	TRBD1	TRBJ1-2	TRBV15	TGTGCCACCAGCACTCGGACAGGGGCCTATGGCTACACCTTC	CATSTRTGAYGYTF
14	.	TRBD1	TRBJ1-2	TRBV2	TGTGCCAGCAGTGTTAGGACAGGGGTCAATGGCTACACCTTC	CASSVRTGVNGYTF
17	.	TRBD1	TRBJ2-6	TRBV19	TGTGCCAGTAGTGTCCGGACAGGAGGCTCTGGGGCCAACGTCCTGACTTTC	CASSVRTGGSGANVLTF
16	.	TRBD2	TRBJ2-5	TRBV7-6	TGTGCCAGCAGCCAAGCGGGGCGGGGGGGCCGAGAGACCCAGTACTTC	CASSQAGRGGRETQYF
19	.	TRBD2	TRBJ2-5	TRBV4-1	TGCGCCAGCAGCGACATGGAGTTTAAAGCGGGGGGGAGCCAAGAGACCCAGTACTTC	CASSDMEFKAGGSQETQYF
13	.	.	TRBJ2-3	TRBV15	TGTGCCACCAGCAGAGACAACACAGATACGCAGTATTTT	CATSRDNTDTQYF
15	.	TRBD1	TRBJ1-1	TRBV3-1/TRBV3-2	TGTGCCAGCAGCCTCTGGGACAGGGGGCAGGATGAAGCTTTCTTT	CASSLWDRGQDEAFF
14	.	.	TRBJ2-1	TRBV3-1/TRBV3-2	TGTGCCAGCAGCCACCCCCCACAGTACAATGAGCAGTTCTTC	CASSHPPQYNEQFF
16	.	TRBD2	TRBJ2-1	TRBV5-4	TGTGCCAGCAGCTCGGGGACTAGCGGGGGGGCCAGTGAGCAGTTCTTC	CASSSGTSGGASEQFF
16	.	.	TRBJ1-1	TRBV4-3	TGCGCCAGCAGCCAAGAAAATGATGGCGGGAACACTGAAGCTTTCTTT	CASSQENDGGNTEAFF
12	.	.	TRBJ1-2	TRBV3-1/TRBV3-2	TGTGCCAGCAGCCAACCAAACTATGGCTACACCTTC	CASSQPNYGYTF
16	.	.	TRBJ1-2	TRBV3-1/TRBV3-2	TGTGCCAGCAGCCAAACAGGCGGCCGCTTGAACTATGGCTACACCTTC	CASSQTGGRLNYGYTF
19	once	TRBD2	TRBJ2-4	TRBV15	TGTGCCACCAGCAGAGAGACTAGCGGGGGGCTGATAGCCAAAAACATTCAGTACTTC	CATSRETSGGLIAKNIQYF
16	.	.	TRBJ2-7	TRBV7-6	TGTGCCAGCAGCTACAACCAGCGGTCTTCTTCCTACGAGCAGTACTTC	CASSYNQRSSSYEQYF
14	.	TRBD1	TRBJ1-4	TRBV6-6	TGTGCCAGCACCCCCCGGGACAGGGGTGGAAAACTGTTTTTT	CASTPRDRGGKLFF
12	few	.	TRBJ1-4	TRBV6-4	TGTGCCAAGGTAGGGGGGGATGAAAAACTGTTTTTT	CAKVGGDEKLFF
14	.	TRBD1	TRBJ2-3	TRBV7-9	TGTGCCAGCAGCTCGACAGGGGGGGCAGATACGCAGTATTTT	CASSSTGGADTQYF
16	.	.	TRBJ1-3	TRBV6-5	TGTGCCAGCAGTTACTCGGGACATATCTCTGGAAACACCATATATTTT	CASSYSGHISGNTIYF
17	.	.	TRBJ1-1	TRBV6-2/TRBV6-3	TGTGCCAGCAGTTACTCGATACATGGGGGCATAAACACTGAAGCTTTCTTT	CASSYSIHGGINTEAFF
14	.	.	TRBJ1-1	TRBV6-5	TGTGCCAGCAGTTGGGCGGGGATGAACACTGAAGCTTTCTTT	CASSWAGMNTEAFF
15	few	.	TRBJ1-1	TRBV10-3	TGTGCCATCAGTGATCGGGGGGGTATGAACACTGAAGCTTTCTTT	CAISDRGGMNTEAFF
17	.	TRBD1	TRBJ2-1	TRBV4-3	TGCGCCAGCAGCCAACAATACAACAGGGGGTCCTACAATGAGCAGTTCTTC	CASSQQYNRGSYNEQFF
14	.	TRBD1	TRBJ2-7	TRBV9	TGTGCCAGCAGCTCTCGAGACAGGGTCGGGGAGCAGTACTTC	CASSSRDRVGEQYF
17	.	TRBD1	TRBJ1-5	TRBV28	TGTGCCAGCAGTCCCGAGAATTGGGACAGGGGAAATCAGCCCCAGCATTTT	CASSPENWDRGNQPQHF
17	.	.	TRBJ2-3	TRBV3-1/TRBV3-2	TGTGCCAGCAGCCTTCACAGGGGGGGCCGTAGCACAGATACGCAGTATTTT	CASSLHRGGRSTDTQYF
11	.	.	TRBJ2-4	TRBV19	TGTGCCAGTAAACAGAAAAACATTCAGTACTTC	CASKQKNIQYF